The 26 T cell receptor beta chains listed next were all sequenced from one sample in a study of CXCR3-negative and CXCR3-positive naive CD8 T cells. Study findings and constraints: Researchers report that CXCR3-positive naive cells carry more hydrophobic TRB CDR3s than CXCR3-negative naive cells.

Their recognized antigens are unknown. Each TRB cDNA library was prepared by 5' RACE (with UMI labels). TCRdb re-called the 5' RACE reads and gives one entry per CDR3 protein, without DNA. The table lists about 150,000 distinct CDR3 sequences. The source material was naive CXCR3+ CD8+ T cells from blood. Stated subset: CD45RO-CCR7+CD27+CD95- naive CD8+ T cells expressing CXCR3 (TNR3+). These receptor sequences come from a human donor in good health. Some clones in this sample may be carry-over from other donors' samples.

The chain combines TRBV6-2 or TRBV6-3 with TRBJ2-1. Germline values: CDR1 MNHEY, CDR2 SVGEGT. The length of the CDR3 is 16 residues. The CDR3 region is CASSSTLEWGYNEQFF.

The gene calls are TRBV6-5 and TRBJ1-1; TCRdb calls TRBD1, which cannot be checked without DNA. CDR3 length: 14 amino acids. CDR1 and CDR2 from the germline V gene are MNHEY and SVGAGI. The CDR3 reads CASSLQGVNTEAFF.

The rearrangement uses TRBV5-6 and TRBJ2-7; TCRdb proposes TRBD2, but this gene call is untestable without DNA. The CDR3 loop spans 16 amino acids. CDR1 SGHDT and CDR2 YYEEEE come from the germline V gene. The CDR3: CASSLARGGPSYEQYF.

The chain combines TRBV29-1 with TRBJ2-7; TCRdb outputs TRBD1, but without DNA this stays unchecked. From germline, CDR1 is SQVTM and CDR2 ANQGSEA. The CDR3 runs to 13 residues. This chain's CDR3 is CSVEGQGSDEQYF.

The chain joins TRBV29-1 to TRBJ1-2; absent DNA, TCRdb's TRBD1 call cannot be checked. This CDR3 spans 14 amino acids. Germline lookup yields CDR1 SQVTM and CDR2 ANQGSEA. CDR3 region: CSVITGVGYHGYTF.

The V and J genes are TRBV12-3 or TRBV12-4 and TRBJ2-2; the TCRdb D gene call, TRBD1, has no DNA to confirm it. The CDR3 is made up of 16 amino acids. The CDR3 spells CASSPDLTANTGELFF.

The CDR3 protein is CASSQEMAGTEQFF. V and J are TRBV4-1 and TRBJ2-1; no DNA is available, so the TRBD1 call from TCRdb remains unchecked. The CDR3 runs to 14 residues. The germline gives CDR1 MGHRA, CDR2 YSYEKL.

J is TRBJ1-4 and V is TRBV4-3. The germline CDR1 and CDR2 sequences are LGHNA and YSLEER. This CDR3 comprises 15 residues. CDR3 amino acids: CASSQDRNPNEKLFF.

The chain joins TRBV15 to TRBJ2-1; TCRdb picks TRBD2, but there is no DNA to check that call. Germline loops: CDR1 LNHNV, CDR2 YYDKDF (reference sequence). This CDR3 has 14 residues. The CDR3 spells CATSRAVQAHEQFF.

This rearrangement joins TRBV15 to TRBJ2-2; TCRdb selects TRBD2, and the lack of DNA leaves this call unchecked. The V gene's germline CDR1 is LNHNV and CDR2 YYDKDF (reference sequence). The CDR3 totals 15 residues. This CDR3 reads CATSSSGSNTGELFF.

This chain's CDR3 is CASSPRQSASTDTQYF. The gene calls are TRBV7-9 and TRBJ2-3. This CDR3 is 16 amino acids long. Germline V gene lookup returns CDR1 SEHNR and CDR2 FQNEAQ (reference sequence).

The V gene is TRBV12-3 or TRBV12-4, the J gene TRBJ2-7; TCRdb's assignment of TRBD1 cannot be checked, as there is no DNA. The CDR3 has 15 residues. The CDR3 reads CASSPSIGGGHEQYF.

The chain recombines TRBV12-3 or TRBV12-4 with TRBJ2-7; the TCRdb D gene call, TRBD2, has no DNA to confirm it. CDR3 length equals 16 residues. CDR3 region: CASSSGEGLRDYEQYF.

The chain carries TRBV28 and TRBJ2-7; TCRdb's D gene call, TRBD1, goes unchecked for lack of DNA. Germline CDR1 and CDR2: MDHEN and SYDVKM. CDR3 size: 19 residues. The CDR3 loop is CASSPFPNLIGRGTYEQYF.

The chain employs TRBV29-1 and TRBJ2-7; TCRdb reports TRBD2, a call that lacks DNA to check it against. Per the germline V gene, CDR1 is SQVTM and CDR2 is ANQGSEA. This CDR3 is built from 15 residues. The CDR3 spells CSVERWGGLTYEQYF.

V is TRBV4-1 and J is TRBJ2-7. CDR1 MGHRA and CDR2 YSYEKL come from the germline V gene. CDR3 size: 13 residues. The chain's CDR3 is CASSQGGAYEQYF.

The chain employs TRBV2 and TRBJ2-5; TCRdb's assignment of TRBD1 cannot be checked, as there is no DNA. The CDR3 loop spans 15 amino acids. The germline CDR1 and CDR2 sequences are SNHLY and FYNNEI. CDR3 amino acids: CASSPGTGGQETQYF. Looking up the rest from reference TRBV2 and TRBJ2-5 gives the full variable domain: EPEVTQTPSHQVTQMGQEVILRCVPISNHLYFYWYRQILGQKVEFLVSFYNNEISEKSEIFDDQFSVERPDGSNFTLKIRSTKLEDSAMYFCASSPGTGGQETQYFGPGTRLLVL.

The chain recombines TRBV4-2 with TRBJ2-7; TCRdb lists TRBD2, though no DNA is available to test this call. This CDR3 has 17 residues. Germline V CDR1 and CDR2: LGHNA, YNFKEQ. The CDR3 loop is CASSQDLPSGGYYEQYF.

The chain uses TRBV14 and TRBJ1-6. This CDR3 has 15 amino acids. Germline loops: CDR1 SGHDN, CDR2 FVKESK. CDR3 protein: CASSPGAGPYSPLHF. Looking up the rest from reference TRBV14 and TRBJ1-6 gives the full variable domain: EAGVTQFPSHSVIEKGQTVTLRCDPISGHDNLYWYRRVMGKEIKFLLHFVKESKQDESGMPNNRFLAERTGGTYSTLKVQPAELEDSGVYFCASSPGAGPYSPLHFGNGTRLTVT.

V and J are TRBV7-9 and TRBJ2-1. Germline V gives CDR1 SEHNR, CDR2 FQNEAQ (reference sequence). The CDR3 is made up of 14 amino acids. CDR3 sequence: CASSLVDEYNEQFF.

The chain joins TRBV5-5 to TRBJ1-1; TCRdb lists TRBD1, though no DNA is available to test this call. The germline CDR1 and CDR2 sequences are SGHKS and YYEKEE (reference sequence). The CDR3 covers 13 residues. CDR3 protein: CARRQGVEDEAFF.

This chain joins TRBV4-3 and TRBJ2-7. In germline, CDR1 is LGHNA, CDR2 YSLEER. The CDR3 is 14 amino acids. CDR3 sequence reads: CASSLTPSSYEQYF.

The rearrangement links TRBV12-3 or TRBV12-4 to TRBJ2-1; TCRdb designates TRBD2, a call that cannot be tested without DNA. This CDR3 contains 17 residues. CDR3: CASSLESTSGPYNEQFF.

V is TRBV7-2 and J is TRBJ2-6. The CDR3 runs 14 residues. The germline V gene encodes CDR1 SGHTA and CDR2 FQGNSA. CDR3 residues: CASSLASGANVLTF. Using reference TRBV7-2 and TRBJ2-6 for the parts outside the CDR3, the full variable domain is GAGVSQSPSNKVTEKGKDVELRCDPISGHTALYWYRQSLGQGLEFLIYFQGNSAPDKSGLPSDRFSAERTGGSVSTLTIQRTQQEDSAVYLCASSLASGANVLTFGAGSRLTVL.

The V call is TRBV28, the J call TRBJ2-1. In germline, CDR1 is MDHEN, CDR2 SYDVKM. The CDR3 is 14 residues long. CDR3 in amino acids: CASSPRGYNNEQFF.

This rearrangement joins TRBV7-6 to TRBJ2-7; TCRdb calls TRBD1, which cannot be checked without DNA. The CDR3 covers 15 residues. Germline V lookup: CDR1 SGHVS, CDR2 FNYEAQ. The CDR3 region is CASSLAPGHPYEQYF.